The rows below give T cell receptor beta chains drawn from one sample of a study of early T cells in non-severe SARS-CoV-2 infection. A single record per CDR3 protein comes from TCRdb applying MiXCR to the 5' RACE reads. The data hold around 80,000 distinct CDR3 sequences, with approximately 10% observed a single time. Specimen: whole blood, collected at baseline. The origin of the receptors is an adult who was a healthcare worker with PCR-confirmed SARS-CoV-2 infection or an uninfected control (not recorded which). The conserved cysteine and the conserved F or W are not part of the CDR3 here. The order of the fields is V gene, J gene, CDR3 protein.

TRBV4-2	TRBJ2-1	ASSQAVHEQF
TRBV7-2	TRBJ2-1	ASSPEQAQYNEQF
TRBV3-1	TRBJ2-7	ASSQRGRGTYEQY
TRBV25-1	TRBJ1-1	ASERWGSGAF
TRBV5-1	TRBJ2-6	ASSLETGANVLT
TRBV30	TRBJ1-5	AWTPGSSGQPQH
TRBV7-2	TRBJ2-5	ASSHPGSRETQY
TRBV5-4	TRBJ2-7	ASSPSGQGYEQY
TRBV7-8	TRBJ1-3	ASSLTTGPNSENTIY
TRBV12-3/TRBV12-4	TRBJ1-6	ASSPTGRQSPLH
TRBV18	TRBJ2-3	ASSPLPRPTTDTQY
TRBV7-9	TRBJ1-1	ASSLFLGSGGLNTEAF
TRBV14	TRBJ1-2	ASSQMPAFSNYGYT
TRBV6-5	TRBJ1-2	ASTRQGYGYT
TRBV6-1	TRBJ1-5	ASSDWGQPQH
TRBV7-8	TRBJ1-1	ASSYRQNTEAF
TRBV27	TRBJ1-1	ASSSYGPVRANTEAF
TRBV7-9	TRBJ2-1	ASSSQGSPNEQF
TRBV29-1	TRBJ1-1	SVEEQDEAF
TRBV6-5	TRBJ1-1	TSSTNSGGTEAF
TRBV29-1	TRBJ1-1	SATMMNTEAF
TRBV3-1	TRBJ2-7	ASQEDSSYEQY
TRBV7-8	TRBJ2-6	ASSLASRGTGTVSGANVLT
TRBV14	TRBJ1-1	ASSPESGSTEAF
TRBV7-6	TRBJ2-3	ASSLPITTRAGGLNTDTQY
TRBV7-2	TRBJ2-3	ASSPSARGGDTQY
TRBV4-2	TRBJ2-1	ASSQESVAGYNEQF
TRBV7-8	TRBJ2-1	ASSPRGSGRRGQF
TRBV5-6	TRBJ1-1	ASSLPGPHTEAF
TRBV20-1	TRBJ1-5	SARDEAVGNQPQH
TRBV7-8	TRBJ1-2	ASSQLTPGGYT
TRBV29-1	TRBJ2-4	SVGGSIQY
TRBV19	TRBJ2-3	ASGERGDLDTQY
TRBV5-5	TRBJ1-5	ASSLDSYSNQPHH
TRBV29-1	TRBJ2-3	SVRAGPDTQY
TRBV29-1	TRBJ1-2	SVGTGNLSKGYT
TRBV7-2	TRBJ2-3	ASSFRRGSTDTQY
TRBV18	TRBJ2-7	ASSPRDRNPSEQY
TRBV18	TRBJ2-2	ASSPPRAGTGELF
TRBV5-4	TRBJ2-7	ASSLGFIGSDEQY
TRBV18	TRBJ1-3	ASSPPGGRSGNTIY
TRBV6-4	TRBJ2-2	ASSEGRTNTGELF
TRBV9	TRBJ1-1	ASSAGQTNTEAF
TRBV29-1	TRBJ2-7	SAMDRAYEQY
TRBV6-5	TRBJ2-7	ASSTQLLAEQY
TRBV20-1	TRBJ2-7	SAIPAVLGEQY
TRBV28	TRBJ1-5	AAGTSNQPQH
TRBV11-2	TRBJ1-2	ASSLVGQGNGYT
TRBV29-1	TRBJ1-4	SVAESLLNEKLF
TRBV7-3	TRBJ1-1	ASSSGRGDAEAF
TRBV20-1	TRBJ2-7	SVGGLRVYEQY
TRBV30	TRBJ1-2	AWTVGTGGFGYT
TRBV6-6	TRBJ1-6	ASTRRTASSYNSPLH
TRBV18	TRBJ1-1	ASSPRAGTEAF